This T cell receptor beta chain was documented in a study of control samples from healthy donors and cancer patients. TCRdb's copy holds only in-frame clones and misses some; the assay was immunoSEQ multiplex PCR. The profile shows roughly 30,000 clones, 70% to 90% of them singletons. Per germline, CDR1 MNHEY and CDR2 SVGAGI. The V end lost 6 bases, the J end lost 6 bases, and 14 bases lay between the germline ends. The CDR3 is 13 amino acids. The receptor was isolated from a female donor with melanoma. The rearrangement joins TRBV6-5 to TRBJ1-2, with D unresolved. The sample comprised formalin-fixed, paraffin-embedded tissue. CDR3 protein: CASRPVRLDGYTF. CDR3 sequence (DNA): TGTGCCAGCAGGCCCGTGAGGTTAGATGGCTACACCTTC.